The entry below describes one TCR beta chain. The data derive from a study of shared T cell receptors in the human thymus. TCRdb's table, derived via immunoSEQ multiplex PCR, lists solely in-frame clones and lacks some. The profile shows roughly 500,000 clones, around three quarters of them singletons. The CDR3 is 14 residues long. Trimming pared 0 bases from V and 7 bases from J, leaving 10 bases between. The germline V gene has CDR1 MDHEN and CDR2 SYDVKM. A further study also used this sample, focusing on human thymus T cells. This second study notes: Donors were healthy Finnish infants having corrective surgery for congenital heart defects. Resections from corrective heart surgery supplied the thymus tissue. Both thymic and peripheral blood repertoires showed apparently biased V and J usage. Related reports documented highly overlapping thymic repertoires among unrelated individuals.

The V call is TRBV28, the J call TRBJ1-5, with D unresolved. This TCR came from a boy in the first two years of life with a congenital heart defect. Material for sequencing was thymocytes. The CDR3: CASSLCRGGQPQHF. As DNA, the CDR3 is TGTGCCAGCAGTTTATGTCGGGGTGGCCAGCCCCAGCATTTT.